This T cell receptor beta chain was recorded in a study of blood T cell repertoires in COVID-19. Repertoires were generated with immunoSEQ multiplex PCR, while TCRdb's copy carries only in-frame clones and drops some. The repertoire consists of about 60,000 clones, with around four fifths occurring once and the leading ten covering approximately 21%. Germline CDR1 SGHAT, CDR2 FQNNGV. Trimming at V came to 2 bases and at J to 2 bases, leaving 1 base not matched to a gene. The CDR3 length is 16 residues. This clonotype was sampled from a man aged 25-40 years with COVID-19, enrolled during active disease. The rearrangement links TRBV11-2 to TRBJ2-1; TRBD2 aligns across 12 bases. Material: peripheral blood. For the CDR3, the DNA is TGTGCCAGCAGCTTACGACTAGCGGGAGCCTACAATGAGCAGTTCTTC. Protein sequence: CASSLRLAGAYNEQFF. The whole variable domain, remainder taken from reference TRBV11-2 and TRBJ2-1, is EAGVAQSPRYKIIEKRQSVAFWCNPISGHATLYWYQQILGQGPKLLIQFQNNGVVDDSQLPKDRFSAERLKGVDSTLKIQPAKLEDSAVYLCASSLRLAGAYNEQFFGPGTRLTVL.